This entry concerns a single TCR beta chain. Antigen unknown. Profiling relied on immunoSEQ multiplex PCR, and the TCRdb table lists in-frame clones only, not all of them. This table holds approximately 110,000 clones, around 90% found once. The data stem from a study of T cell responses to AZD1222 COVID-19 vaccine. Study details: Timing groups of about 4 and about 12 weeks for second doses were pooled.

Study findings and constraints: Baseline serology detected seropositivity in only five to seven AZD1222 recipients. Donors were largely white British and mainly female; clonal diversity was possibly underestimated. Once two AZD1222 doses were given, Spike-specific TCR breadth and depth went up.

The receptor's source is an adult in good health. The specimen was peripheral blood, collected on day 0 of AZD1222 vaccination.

The CDR3 loop is CASSLGQVNNSPLHF. In DNA, the CDR3 is TGCGCCAGCAGCTTGGGGCAGGTTAATAATTCACCCCTCCACTTT. This rearrangement joins TRBV5-1 to TRBJ1-6, with unresolved D. Trimming took 0 bases from V and 5 from J, leaving 9 bases between them. CDR1 is SGHRS and CDR2 is YFSETQ in the germline V gene. The CDR3 totals 15 residues.